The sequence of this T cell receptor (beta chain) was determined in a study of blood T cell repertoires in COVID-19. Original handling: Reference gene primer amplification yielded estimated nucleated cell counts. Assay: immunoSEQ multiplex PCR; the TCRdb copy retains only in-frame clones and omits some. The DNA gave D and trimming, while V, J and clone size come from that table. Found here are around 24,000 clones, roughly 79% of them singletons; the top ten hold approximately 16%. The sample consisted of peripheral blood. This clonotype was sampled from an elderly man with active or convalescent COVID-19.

The CDR3 DNA sequence: TGTGCCCTGGACAGGCGGACGGAAAAACTGTTTTTT. Its protein product is CALDRRTEKLFF. The chain employs TRBV3-1 (or the pseudogene TRBV3-2) and TRBJ1-4, with 7 positions matching TRBD1. The CDR3 covers 12 residues. CDR1 is LGHDT, CDR2 YNNKEL, per germline (reference sequence). With V trimmed by 11 bases and J by 8 bases, 8 bases remained unmatched.